This is a list of T cell receptor beta chains from one sample in a study of monozygotic twins with inflammatory bowel disease. TCRdb re-called the 5' RACE reads and shows each CDR3 protein once, DNA omitted. In all, the sample yields 90,000 to 110,000 distinct CDR3 sequences. Specimen: blood. Receptors originate from a human donor with ulcerative colitis or Crohn's disease, or a healthy co-twin of an affected twin (not recorded which). The CDR3 runs from the conserved cysteine through the conserved F or W. Fields, in order: J gene, V gene, CDR3 protein.

j_call: TRBJ2-1
v_call: TRBV28
cdr3_aa: CASRRAGGSYNEQFF

j_call: TRBJ1-6
v_call: TRBV7-3
cdr3_aa: CASSLMGQSNSPLHF

j_call: TRBJ1-4
v_call: TRBV7-8
cdr3_aa: CASSLRQGKNEKLFF

j_call: TRBJ2-7
v_call: TRBV20-1
cdr3_aa: CSAIGTGGLEQYF

j_call: TRBJ1-2
v_call: TRBV7-9
cdr3_aa: CATTPATGDYGYTF

j_call: TRBJ2-7
v_call: TRBV5-1
cdr3_aa: CASSLAAGLATSYEQYF

j_call: TRBJ2-2
v_call: TRBV2
cdr3_aa: CASYRGLAGELFF

j_call: TRBJ1-1
v_call: TRBV5-1
cdr3_aa: CASSLSGGGTEAFF

j_call: TRBJ1-2
v_call: TRBV27
cdr3_aa: CASSPAGTGLSFYGYTF

j_call: TRBJ2-7
v_call: TRBV12-3/TRBV12-4
cdr3_aa: CASSLGTSLSEQYF

j_call: TRBJ2-3
v_call: TRBV4-2
cdr3_aa: CASSHAGTSGTSTDTQYF

j_call: TRBJ2-7
v_call: TRBV10-3
cdr3_aa: CAISDPRQPDYEQYF

j_call: TRBJ1-5
v_call: TRBV20-1
cdr3_aa: CSGGVDTHQPQHF

j_call: TRBJ2-3
v_call: TRBV7-2
cdr3_aa: CASSRRSGGRADTQYF

j_call: TRBJ2-1
v_call: TRBV7-3
cdr3_aa: CASSPQAATYNEQFF

j_call: TRBJ1-5
v_call: TRBV20-1
cdr3_aa: CSARDIHRGQPQHF

j_call: TRBJ1-2
v_call: TRBV7-8
cdr3_aa: CASSFSVEDQSYGYTF

j_call: TRBJ1-5
v_call: TRBV6-5
cdr3_aa: CASSPGADQPQHF

j_call: TRBJ2-1
v_call: TRBV7-9
cdr3_aa: CASSLANGQGSYEQFF

j_call: TRBJ2-5
v_call: TRBV7-9
cdr3_aa: CASSLGGWVREETQYF

j_call: TRBJ2-7
v_call: TRBV7-2
cdr3_aa: CASSARHGGEQYF

j_call: TRBJ1-2
v_call: TRBV7-2
cdr3_aa: CASSPGTAAYGYTF

j_call: TRBJ2-1
v_call: TRBV4-1
cdr3_aa: CASSQVGSSYSYNEQFF

j_call: TRBJ1-6
v_call: TRBV7-9
cdr3_aa: CASSMGPGDSPLHF

j_call: TRBJ2-2
v_call: TRBV19
cdr3_aa: CASSINGVTGELFF

j_call: TRBJ1-2
v_call: TRBV7-2
cdr3_aa: CASTLWGGQEGGGYTF

j_call: TRBJ2-3
v_call: TRBV24-1
cdr3_aa: CATSDSRDTLTDTQYF

j_call: TRBJ2-7
v_call: TRBV10-3
cdr3_aa: CAISEASGRAFRIYEQYF

j_call: TRBJ1-5
v_call: TRBV3-1
cdr3_aa: CASSRDGTGAQHF

j_call: TRBJ2-5
v_call: TRBV3-1
cdr3_aa: CASSQLEETQYF

j_call: TRBJ2-6
v_call: TRBV4-1
cdr3_aa: CASSRNGDREANVLTF

j_call: TRBJ2-1
v_call: TRBV19
cdr3_aa: CASSMSGNNEQFF

j_call: TRBJ1-2
v_call: TRBV29-1
cdr3_aa: CSVGQGMDYGYTF

j_call: TRBJ1-2
v_call: TRBV6-5
cdr3_aa: CASSLSRGYGYTF

j_call: TRBJ1-6
v_call: TRBV28
cdr3_aa: CAGQGRQGSPLHF

j_call: TRBJ2-5
v_call: TRBV28
cdr3_aa: CASSVTGDTQYF

j_call: TRBJ1-1
v_call: TRBV4-3
cdr3_aa: CASSQDGQGVPFF

j_call: TRBJ1-3
v_call: TRBV7-2
cdr3_aa: CASSSGTGSKGGNTIYF

j_call: TRBJ2-5
v_call: TRBV20-1
cdr3_aa: CSVLAVQETQYF

j_call: TRBJ1-3
v_call: TRBV30
cdr3_aa: CAWSEGETIYF

j_call: TRBJ1-5
v_call: TRBV15
cdr3_aa: CATSRAPGGGNQPQHF

j_call: TRBJ2-1
v_call: TRBV20-1
cdr3_aa: CSARLGAGGILSEQFF

j_call: TRBJ2-7
v_call: TRBV27
cdr3_aa: CASSFSGAGPYEQYF

j_call: TRBJ2-3
v_call: TRBV24-1
cdr3_aa: CATSDRGENTDTQYF

j_call: TRBJ2-7
v_call: TRBV20-1
cdr3_aa: CSAKGFLAYEQYF

j_call: TRBJ2-2
v_call: TRBV20-1
cdr3_aa: CSASFRDRRPTGELFF

j_call: TRBJ2-2
v_call: TRBV11-2
cdr3_aa: CASSPGQANTGELFF

j_call: TRBJ2-1
v_call: TRBV4-2
cdr3_aa: CASSLTSGGVNEQFF

j_call: TRBJ2-4
v_call: TRBV5-1
cdr3_aa: CASGTGGNIQYF

j_call: TRBJ1-1
v_call: TRBV6-1
cdr3_aa: CASSPTAGARNTEAFF